This TCR beta chain was captured by sequencing in a study of follicular helper T cells after annual influenza vaccination. Across the study: Blood was drawn on days 0, 7 and 28 after vaccination. General observations from the study: Undersampling of larger non-cTfh compartments could not be excluded.

The CDR3 contains 13 residues. Trimming took off 3 bases at V and 1 base at J, with 6 bases between the two ends. In germline, CDR1 is KGHSH, CDR2 LQKENI. Time point reported: 2014-2015 season, 7 days after vaccination. Notes on this clone: The antigen remains undetermined. The same CDR3 is also encoded by other DNA sequences in this sample.

TCRB was sequenced at Survey level resolution. Assay: immunoSEQ multiplex PCR; the TCRdb copy retains only in-frame clones and omits some. Counted here are more than 9,000 clones, roughly 80% occurring once; the ten biggest clones make up around 0.35%. This clonotype originated in an adult who received the influenza vaccine. The chain combines TRBV18 with TRBJ1-1; D remains unclear. Specimen: CXCR5- memory CD4+ T cells sorted from blood, collected 7 days after influenza vaccination. CDR3 nucleotide sequence: TGTGCCAGCTCACCGGTGGGGAACACTGAAGCTTTCTTT. It is translated as CASSPVGNTEAFF.